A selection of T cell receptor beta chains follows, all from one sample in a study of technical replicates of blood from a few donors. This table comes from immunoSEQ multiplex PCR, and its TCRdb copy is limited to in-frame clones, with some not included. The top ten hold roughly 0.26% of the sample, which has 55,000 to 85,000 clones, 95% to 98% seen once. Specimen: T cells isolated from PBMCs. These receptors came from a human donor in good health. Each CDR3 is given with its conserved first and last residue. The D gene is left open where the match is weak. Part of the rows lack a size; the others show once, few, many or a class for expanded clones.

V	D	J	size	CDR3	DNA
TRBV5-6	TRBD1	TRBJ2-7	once	CASSFGTGFHEQYF	TGTGCCAGCAGCTTTGGGACAGGGTTCCACGAGCAGTACTTC
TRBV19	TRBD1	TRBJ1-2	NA	CATNPTGPFGYTF	TGTGCCACCAACCCGACAGGGCCCTTTGGCTACACCTTC
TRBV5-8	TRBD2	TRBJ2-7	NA	CASSFEGLAGRQAYEQYF	TGTGCCAGCAGCTTCGAAGGACTAGCGGGAAGACAGGCCTACGAGCAGTACTTC
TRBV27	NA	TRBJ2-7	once	CASSLYDPREQYF	TGTGCCAGCAGTTTATACGATCCGCGCGAGCAGTACTTC
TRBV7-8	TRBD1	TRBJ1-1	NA	CASSFPGGTEAFF	TGTGCCAGCAGCTTCCCAGGGGGAACTGAAGCTTTCTTT
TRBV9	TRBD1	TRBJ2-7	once	CASSVGTGVREQYF	TGTGCCAGCAGCGTAGGGACAGGGGTCCGCGAGCAGTACTTC
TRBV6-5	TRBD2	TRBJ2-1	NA	CASSLGAGVSNEQFF	TGTGCCAGCAGCCTGGGAGCGGGAGTCTCCAATGAGCAGTTCTTC
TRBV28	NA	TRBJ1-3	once	CASSLAGTYSGNTIYF	TGTGCCAGCAGTTTGGCAGGTACCTACTCTGGAAACACCATATATTTT
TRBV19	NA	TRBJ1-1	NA	CASRRSAGGLDEAFF	TGTGCCAGTAGACGATCGGCGGGGGGCTTGGATGAAGCTTTCTTT
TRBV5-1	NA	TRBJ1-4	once	CASSPRYPVFLNEKLFF	TGCGCCAGCAGTCCCCGATATCCGGTCTTCCTTAATGAAAAACTGTTTTTT
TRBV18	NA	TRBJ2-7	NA	CASSPRPGAGYEQYF	TGTGCCAGCTCACCTAGACCAGGGGCGGGTTACGAGCAGTACTTC
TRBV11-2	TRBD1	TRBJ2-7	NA	CASSEYGTEIYEQYF	TGTGCCAGCAGCGAATATGGGACAGAGATCTACGAGCAGTACTTC
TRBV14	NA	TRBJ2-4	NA	CASSQDLGSQGLNIQYF	TGTGCCAGCAGCCAAGATCTAGGAAGTCAGGGGTTGAACATTCAGTACTTC
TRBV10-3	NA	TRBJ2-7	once	CAAINPERYEQYF	TGTGCCGCAATTAATCCGGAGCGCTACGAGCAGTACTTC
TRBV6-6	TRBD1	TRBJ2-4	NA	CASSYSVDRGDIQYF	TGTGCCAGCAGTTACTCGGTGGACAGGGGGGACATTCAGTACTTC
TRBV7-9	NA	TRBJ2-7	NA	CASQGVGYEQYF	TGTGCCTCCCAAGGGGTTGGGTACGAGCAGTACTTC
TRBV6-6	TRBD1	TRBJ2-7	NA	CASSYIGTVREQYF	TGTGCCAGCAGTTACATAGGGACAGTAAGGGAGCAGTACTTC
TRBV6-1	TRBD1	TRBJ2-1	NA	CASSEGEGAYTWRQEQFF	TGTGCCAGCAGTGAAGGAGAGGGGGCATATACCTGGCGTCAAGAGCAGTTCTTC
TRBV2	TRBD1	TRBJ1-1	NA	CASRYSGQGKNTEAFF	TGTGCCAGCAGATACTCGGGACAGGGGAAGAACACTGAAGCTTTCTTT
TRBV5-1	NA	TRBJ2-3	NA	CASSLQGDTQYF	TGCGCCAGCAGCTTGCAGGGAGATACGCAGTATTTT
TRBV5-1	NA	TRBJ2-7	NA	CASSTDGNDYEQYF	TGCGCCAGCAGCACCGACGGGAATGACTACGAGCAGTACTTC
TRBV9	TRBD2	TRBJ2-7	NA	CASSARLAGYYEQYF	TGTGCCAGCAGCGCCCGACTAGCGGGATATTACGAGCAGTACTTC
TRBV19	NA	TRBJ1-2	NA	CASSLQGSGYTF	TGTGCCAGTAGTTTACAGGGTTCTGGCTACACCTTC
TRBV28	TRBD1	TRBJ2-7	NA	CASRQGNEQYF	TGTGCCAGTAGACAGGGAAACGAGCAGTACTTC
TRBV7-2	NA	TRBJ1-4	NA	CASSLTRTNEKLFF	TGTGCCAGCAGCTTAACAAGAACTAATGAAAAACTGTTTTTT
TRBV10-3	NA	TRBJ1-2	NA	CASGGMHGYTF	TGTGCCTCCGGGGGAATGCATGGCTACACCTTC
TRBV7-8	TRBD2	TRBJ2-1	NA	CASSLEFGETLIPAGDLNEQFF	TGTGCCAGCAGCTTAGAATTCGGGGAGACGCTTATCCCCGCGGGAGATTTGAATGAGCAGTTCTTC
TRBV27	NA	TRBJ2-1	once	CASSLSRRGNEQFF	TGTGCCAGCAGTCTATCCCGGCGGGGCAATGAGCAGTTCTTC
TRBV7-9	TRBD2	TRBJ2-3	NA	CASSNQRDGTDTQYF	TGTGCCAGCAGCAACCAGCGGGACGGCACAGATACGCAGTATTTT
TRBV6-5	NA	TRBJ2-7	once	CASSYSGLNYEQYF	TGTGCCAGCAGTTACTCGGGACTCAATTACGAGCAGTACTTC
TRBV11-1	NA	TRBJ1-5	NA	CASSLGFSQPQHF	TGTGCCAGCAGCTTAGGTTTTAGTCAGCCCCAGCATTTT
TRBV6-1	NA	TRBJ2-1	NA	CASNNYYNEQFF	TGTGCCAGCAATAATTATTACAATGAGCAGTTCTTC
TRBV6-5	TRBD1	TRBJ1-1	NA	CASRSTGGGAFF	TGTGCCAGCAGAAGTACAGGGGGGGGAGCTTTCTTT
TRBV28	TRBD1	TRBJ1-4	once	CASSWTGHNEKLFF	TGTGCCAGCAGTTGGACAGGCCACAATGAAAAACTGTTTTTT
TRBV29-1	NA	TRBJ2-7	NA	CSVETPDSYEQYF	TGCAGCGTTGAAACCCCGGACAGCTACGAGCAGTACTTC
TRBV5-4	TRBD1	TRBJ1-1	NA	CASRWDRDTEAFF	TGTGCCAGCAGATGGGACAGGGACACTGAAGCTTTCTTT
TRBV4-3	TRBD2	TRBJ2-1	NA	CASSHPSGSSYNEQFF	TGCGCCAGCAGCCACCCCAGCGGGAGCTCCTACAATGAGCAGTTCTTC
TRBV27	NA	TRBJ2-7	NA	CASSRTRESYEQYF	TGTGCCAGCAGTCGCACGAGGGAGTCCTACGAGCAGTACTTC
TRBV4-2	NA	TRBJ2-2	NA	CASSHGTSRGRDTGELFF	TGTGCCAGCAGCCATGGGACCTCAAGGGGGAGGGACACCGGGGAGCTGTTTTTT